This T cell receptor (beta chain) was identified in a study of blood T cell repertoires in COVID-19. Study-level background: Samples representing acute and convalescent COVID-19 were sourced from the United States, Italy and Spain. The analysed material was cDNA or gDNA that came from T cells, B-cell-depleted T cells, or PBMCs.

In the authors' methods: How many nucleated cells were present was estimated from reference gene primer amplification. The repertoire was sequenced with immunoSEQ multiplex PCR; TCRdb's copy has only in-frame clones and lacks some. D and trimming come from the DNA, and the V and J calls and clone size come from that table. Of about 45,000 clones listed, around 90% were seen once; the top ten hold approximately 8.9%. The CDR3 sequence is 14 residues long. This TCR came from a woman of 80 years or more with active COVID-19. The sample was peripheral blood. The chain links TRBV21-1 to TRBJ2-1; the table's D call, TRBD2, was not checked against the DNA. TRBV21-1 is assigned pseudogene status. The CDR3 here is CASSKTSGGNEQFF. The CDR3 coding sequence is TGTGCCAGCAGCAAGACTAGCGGGGGGAATGAGCAGTTCTTC.